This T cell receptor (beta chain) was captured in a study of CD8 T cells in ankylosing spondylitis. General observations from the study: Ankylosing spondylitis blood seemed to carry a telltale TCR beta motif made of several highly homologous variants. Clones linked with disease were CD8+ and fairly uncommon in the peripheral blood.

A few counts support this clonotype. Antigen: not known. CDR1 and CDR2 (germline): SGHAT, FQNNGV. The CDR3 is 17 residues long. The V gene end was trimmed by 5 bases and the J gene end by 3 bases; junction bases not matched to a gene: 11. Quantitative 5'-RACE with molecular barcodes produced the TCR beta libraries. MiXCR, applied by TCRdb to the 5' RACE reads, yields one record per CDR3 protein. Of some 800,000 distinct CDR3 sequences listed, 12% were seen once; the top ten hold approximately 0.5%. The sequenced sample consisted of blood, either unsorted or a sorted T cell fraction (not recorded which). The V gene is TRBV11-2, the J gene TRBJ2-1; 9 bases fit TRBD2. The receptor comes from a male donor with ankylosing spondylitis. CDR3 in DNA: TGTGCCAGCAGCCAGATCTGGCTAGCGGGGTACTACAATGAGCAGTTCTTC. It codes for CASSQIWLAGYYNEQFF.